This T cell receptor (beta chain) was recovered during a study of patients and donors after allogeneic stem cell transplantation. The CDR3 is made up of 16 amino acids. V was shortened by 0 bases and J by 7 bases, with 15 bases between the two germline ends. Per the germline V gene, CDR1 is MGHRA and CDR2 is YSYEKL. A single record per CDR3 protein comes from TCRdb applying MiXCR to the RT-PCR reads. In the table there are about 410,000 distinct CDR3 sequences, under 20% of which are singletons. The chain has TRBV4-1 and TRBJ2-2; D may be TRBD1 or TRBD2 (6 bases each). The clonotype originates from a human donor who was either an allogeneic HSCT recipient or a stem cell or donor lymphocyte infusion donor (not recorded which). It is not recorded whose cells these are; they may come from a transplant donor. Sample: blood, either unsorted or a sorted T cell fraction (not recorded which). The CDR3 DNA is TGCGCCAGCAGCCAAGATGGGGGCGGGGCCAGCGGGGAGCTGTTTTTT. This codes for CASSQDGGGASGELFF.